These 3 T cell receptor beta chains were sequenced from one sample in a study of cytomegalovirus exposure and HLA in healthy donors. The PCR was carried out with 60 Vbeta primers and 13 Jbeta primers. Produced via immunoSEQ multiplex PCR; TCRdb's table is partial and in-frame only. The sample has around 99,000 clones; over 55% are singletons. Sequenced: PBMCs. The receptors were sampled from a woman aged 30 to 39 in good health and CMV-seronegative.

This chain uses TRBV9 with TRBJ1-1, with a weak D call TRBD1 (6 bases). Trimming took 4 bases from V and 0 from J, leaving 13 bases between them. In germline, CDR1 is SGDLS, CDR2 YYNGEE. CDR3 length: 15 residues. The CDR3 loop is CASSIFDRMNTEAFF. In DNA form, the CDR3 reads TGTGCCAGCAGCATATTTGACAGGATGAACACTGAAGCTTTCTTT.

The chain employs TRBV18 and TRBJ2-1; 7 bases agree with TRBD1. Germline V lookup: CDR1 KGHSH, CDR2 LQKENI. With 6 bases clipped from V and 5 bases from J, the junction kept 10 bases outside the gene matches. The CDR3 is made up of 15 amino acids. The CDR3 is CASSPPGTANNEQFF. CDR3 coding DNA: TGTGCCAGCTCGCCCCCAGGGACAGCCAACAATGAGCAGTTCTTC.

A few counts support this clone. The chain recombines TRBV19 with TRBJ1-4; D remains unclear. The V gene lost 5 bases and the J gene lost 7 bases, with 17 bases spanning the gap. The CDR3 totals 15 residues. Germline V CDR1 and CDR2: LNHDA, SQIVND (reference sequence). This chain's CDR3 is CASSSTPTRGEKLFF. In nucleotides, the CDR3 is TGTGCCAGTAGTTCGACTCCGACCCGGGGTGAAAAACTGTTTTTT.